The clone carrying this TCR beta chain was observed many times. Antigen unknown. This sample is part of a study of T cells after yellow fever vaccination. Study context: The fractions with low cell numbers were processed using SMART-Seq v4 Ultra Low Input. Study-wide results and limits: Although the secondary response was weaker, it peaked faster, at day 5 versus 15.

Researchers made TCR cDNA using 5'RACE template switching, and this step added a universal primer site and UMIs. TCRdb processed the 5' RACE reads anew with MiXCR; each CDR3 protein has one entry. The profile shows 500,000 to 650,000 distinct CDR3 sequences, approximately 15% of them singletons. Germline V gene data show CDR1 as MNHEY and CDR2 as SVGAGI. CDR3 length equals 13 residues. V dropped 7 bases and J dropped 1 base, with 10 bases sitting between them. This clonotype originated in a young man who received the YFV17D yellow fever vaccine. The input for sequencing was PBMCs, taken on the day of the yellow fever booster vaccination. The rearrangement joins TRBV6-5 to TRBJ1-1; D ambiguous. CDR3: CASKRSRNTEAFF. CDR3 nucleotides: TGTGCCAGCAAGAGGAGCAGGAACACTGAAGCTTTCTTT.